The 23 T cell receptor beta chains in this list originate from one sample, sequenced in a study of T cells generated in artificial thymic organoids. Separate semi-nested PCRs amplified TCRalpha and TCRbeta libraries using constant-region reverse primers in TRAC or TRBC. MiXCR, applied by TCRdb to the 5' RACE reads, yields one record per CDR3 protein. The sample yields fewer than 9,000 distinct CDR3 sequences, about a sixth seen once. Sample: naive CD8+ T cells from the thymus. This sample's subset: CD3+TCRalphabeta+CD8SP T cells; for blood, CD45RO-CCR7+ naive CD8+ T cells. These receptors were collected from a human donor who gave cord blood stem cells for thymic organoid culture, a cardiac surgery patient who gave postnatal thymus, or a blood donor (not recorded which).

By proportion, this clonotype is medium-sized. J is TRBJ2-1 and V is TRBV12-3 or TRBV12-4; 7 bases match TRBD2. V was pared by 4 bases and J by 5 bases, with 11 bases of the junction left unmatched. The CDR3 totals 16 residues. The CDR3 coding sequence is TGTGCCAGCAGTTGGGGGGGTGAGGGGTGGGACAATGAGCAGTTCTTC. The encoded protein is CASSWGGEGWDNEQFF.

The chain joins TRBV7-8 to TRBJ1-2; 8 positions agree with TRBD1. Germline lookup yields CDR1 SGHVS and CDR2 FQNEAQ. CDR3 length: 15 amino acids. The trim removed 2 bases at V and 7 bases at J, leaving 9 bases unmatched. CDR3: CASSLIPQGARGYTF. In DNA, the CDR3 is TGTGCCAGCAGCTTAATACCCCAGGGGGCTCGTGGCTACACCTTC.

V gene TRBV28 combines with J gene TRBJ1-1; weak D call: TRBD1 (5 bases). V shed 5 bases and J shed 10 bases, with 26 bases lying between them. The germline V gene has CDR1 MDHEN and CDR2 SYDVKM. The length of the CDR3 is 16 residues. The CDR3 sequence is CASSGINAEYMGGAFF. CDR3 coding DNA: TGTGCCAGCAGTGGTATCAACGCAGAGTACATGGGGGGAGCTTTCTTT.

By sample fraction, this clonotype is medium-sized. The chain uses TRBV15 and TRBJ2-3; TRBD2 agrees at 11 bases. Germline values: CDR1 LNHNV, CDR2 YYDKDF (reference sequence). This CDR3 contains 17 residues. After removal of 8 bases from V and 1 base from J, the junction contained 11 bases not matched to a gene. The CDR3 is CATSFTLAGGGTDTQYF. DNA for the CDR3: TGTGCCACCTCCTTCACTCTAGCGGGAGGAGGCACAGATACGCAGTATTTT.

This clonotype was detected ten times or more. The chain recombines TRBV4-3 with TRBJ1-1; D gene uncertain. Germline values: CDR1 LGHNA, CDR2 YSLEER. V was cut by 4 bases and J by 4 bases, with 10 bases left in between. This CDR3 is 13 amino acids long. This CDR3 is CASSPVSGTEAFF. CDR3 coding DNA: TGCGCCAGCAGCCCAGTAAGTGGCACTGAAGCTTTCTTT.

This clonotype was observed many times. This sequence joins TRBV5-5 and TRBJ2-3, with D perhaps matching TRBD2 (7 bases). The CDR3 runs 16 residues. CDR1 and CDR2 from the germline V gene are SGHKS and YYEKEE (reference sequence). V was clipped by 5 bases and J by 3 bases, with 19 bases between them. The CDR3 is CASRLVRGGRTDTQYF. CDR3 coding DNA: TGTGCCAGCAGACTAGTAAGGGGGGGCCGGACAGATACGCAGTATTTT.

The chain joins TRBV5-1 to TRBJ1-2; D may be TRBD1 (5 bases). The V end was cut by 6 bases, the J end by 6 bases, with 15 bases between. Germline CDR1 SGHRS, CDR2 YFSETQ. CDR3 length equals 13 residues. The CDR3 region is CASTPSGIDGYTF. The CDR3 DNA reads TGCGCCAGCACCCCCTCAGGGATTGATGGCTACACCTTC.

Of note for this clonotype: This clone may be a read error of a much larger clone one base away. J is TRBJ2-5 and V is TRBV18; TRBD1 is a possible D gene (6 bases). Germline lookup yields CDR1 KGHSH and CDR2 LQKENI. V lost 5 bases, J lost 3 bases, and 22 bases lay in between. The CDR3 is made up of 17 amino acids. Written as DNA, the CDR3 is TGTGCCAGCTCAATCGGATCCGTACTAGAGGGGGAAGAGACCCAGTACTTC. It is translated as CASSIGSVLEGEETQYF.

This clonotype was picked up a small number of times. The rearrangement links TRBV27 to TRBJ1-1; weak D call: TRBD1 (5 bases). The ends were cut back, 3 bases at V and 6 bases at J, with 14 bases in the middle. The germline V gene has CDR1 MNHEY and CDR2 SMNVEV (reference sequence). The CDR3 runs 14 residues. This CDR3 is CASSLWGWGAEAFF. CDR3 DNA: TGTGCCAGCAGTTTGTGGGGATGGGGGGCTGAAGCTTTCTTT.

This clonotype is medium-sized within its sample. V is TRBV7-9 and J is TRBJ2-1; no clear D gene. The CDR3 totals 11 residues. V dropped 6 bases and J dropped 6 bases, with 6 bases sitting between them. CDR1 and CDR2 from the germline V gene are SEHNR and FQNEAQ (reference sequence). The CDR3 reads CASRNSNEQFF. DNA of the CDR3: TGTGCCAGCAGGAACAGCAATGAGCAGTTCTTC. The full variable domain, rest sourced from reference TRBV7-9 and TRBJ2-1, is DTGVSQNPRHKITKRGQNVTFRCDPISEHNRLYWYRQTLGQGPEFLTYFQNEAQLEKSRLLSDRFSAERPKGSFSTLEIQRTEQGDSAMYLCASRNSNEQFFGPGTRLTVL.

By sample share, this clonotype is medium-sized. This chain connects TRBV10-3 to TRBJ2-5, with TRBD2 matching 7 bases. Per the germline V gene, CDR1 is ENHRY and CDR2 is SYGVKD. There are 15 residues in the CDR3. After removal of 4 bases from V and 0 bases from J, the junction contained 5 bases not matched to a gene. The CDR3 spells CAISGDAGDQETQYF. CDR3 bases: TGTGCCATCAGTGGGGATGCGGGAGACCAAGAGACCCAGTACTTC.

This clonotype was detected only a few times. The V call is TRBV4-3, the J call TRBJ2-1; the D call may be TRBD1 or TRBD2 (6 bases each). Germline assignment: CDR1 LGHNA and CDR2 YSLEER. V lost 2 bases, J lost 9 bases, and 26 bases lay in between. This CDR3 region has 18 residues. CDR3 nucleotide sequence: TGCGCCAGCAGCCAACCGTGGACAGTGGGGACTTGGATAGGTGAGCAGTTCTTC. Encoded protein: CASSQPWTVGTWIGEQFF.

This clonotype is labeled as medium-sized (0.01 to 0.1%). The genes are TRBV9 and TRBJ2-7, with 7 bases identical to TRBD2. The CDR3 covers 15 residues. After removal of 4 bases from V and 6 bases from J, the junction contained 13 bases not matched to a gene. Germline V gives CDR1 SGDLS, CDR2 YYNGEE. The CDR3 DNA reads TGTGCCAGCAGCCCAAAGACCAGCGGGGCCGCCGAGCAGTACTTC. Its protein product is CASSPKTSGAAEQYF.

This chain connects TRBV16 to TRBJ1-3; a weak D match, TRBD1 (6 bases). Deletions cut 3 bases from V and 1 base from J, with 13 bases between. This CDR3 spans 16 amino acids. Per the germline V gene, CDR1 is KGHSY and CDR2 is FQNENV. In DNA, the CDR3 is TGTGCCAGCAGCCACGGGGGCGCGGTATCTGGAAACACCATATATTTT. Its protein product is CASSHGGAVSGNTIYF.

This clonotype was counted only a few times. The rearrangement uses TRBV12-3 or TRBV12-4 and TRBJ2-3; a possible D gene is TRBD1 (5 bases). The CDR3 is 14 residues long. Trimming pared 3 bases from V and 2 bases from J, leaving 9 bases between. Here the CDR3 reads CASSFAGSTDTQYF. The CDR3 nucleotides read TGTGCCAGCAGTTTTGCAGGGTCCACAGATACGCAGTATTTT.

With respect to this clonotype: A much larger clone sits a single nucleotide away, making a read error possible. The chain combines TRBV12-5 with TRBJ1-6; tentatively, D is TRBD1 (5 bases). This CDR3 spans 13 amino acids. The V gene's germline CDR1 is LGHNT and CDR2 FRNRAP. The CDR3 DNA is TGTGCTAGTGGTATTCAGGGCTCCTCACCCCTCCGCTTT. Translating gives CASGIQGSSPLRF. The full variable domain, in which reference TRBV12-5 and TRBJ1-6 provide the parts outside the CDR3, is DARVTQTPRHKVTEMGQEVTMRCQPILGHNTVFWYRQTMMQGLELLAYFRNRAPLDDSGMPKDRFSAEMPDATLATLKIQPSEPRDSAVYFCASGIQGSSPLRFGNGTRLTVT.

Regarding this clonotype: A read error may explain this, as a much larger clone is one base away. The chain has TRBV6-4 and TRBJ2-1; D might be TRBD2 (5 bases). V dropped 5 bases and J dropped 8 bases, with 19 bases sitting between them. This CDR3 is 15 amino acids long. The V gene's germline CDR1 is MRHNA and CDR2 SNTAGT. As DNA, the CDR3 is TGTGCCAGCAGTCCCTGGCCCCAAGGGAGTGATGAGCAGTTCTTC. As protein: CASSPWPQGSDEQFF.

In the case of this clonotype: This clone may be a read error of a much larger clone one base away. The CDR3 carries no conserved terminal phenylalanine or tryptophan, so it likely arises from a read error. The chain employs TRBV7-9 and TRBJ1-6; D is possibly TRBD1 (5 bases). V dropped 5 bases and J dropped 9 bases, with 8 bases sitting between them. Germline assignment: CDR1 SEHNR and CDR2 FQNEAQ (reference sequence). CDR3 size: 12 residues. CDR3 nucleotide sequence: TGTGCCAGCAGCGCCCAGGGTTCACCCCTCCACCTT. It is translated as CASSAQGSPLHL.

This clonotype was picked up many times. The chain is built from TRBV29-1 and TRBJ2-7, with D hard to call. Germline loops: CDR1 SQVTM, CDR2 ANQGSEA. There are 11 residues in the CDR3. Trimming left V 3 bases short and J 3 bases short, with 6 bases between. CDR3 DNA: TGCAGCGTTGACGGTCGCTACGAGCAGTACTTC. This sequence encodes CSVDGRYEQYF.

Many counts were recorded for this clonotype. The rearrangement joins TRBV28 to TRBJ2-5; 12 positions match TRBD2. The V segment lost 5 bases and the J segment 5 bases; nucleotides outside the gene matches: 9. CDR1 is MDHEN and CDR2 is SYDVKM in the germline V gene. The CDR3 totals 16 residues. The chain's CDR3 is CASSPLAGGPLETQYF. CDR3 bases: TGTGCCAGCAGTCCTCTAGCGGGAGGGCCATTGGAGACCCAGTACTTC.

The CDR3 nucleotides read TGTGCCAGCAGCTTAGCTCGGCAGGGCTCTGGAGATACCATATATTTT. Its protein is CASSLARQGSGDTIYF. The V gene is TRBV7-9, the J gene TRBJ1-3, with D possibly TRBD1 on 5 matching bases. The CDR3 covers 16 residues. Germline values: CDR1 SEHNR, CDR2 FQNEAQ (reference sequence). V was cut by 0 bases and J by 10 bases, with 19 bases left in between.

Notes on this clonotype: Its ends do not fully match the called genes, so a read error is possible. The gene calls are TRBV27 and TRBJ1-1, with D hard to call. This CDR3 region has 13 residues. CDR1 is MNHEY, CDR2 SMNVEV, per germline (reference sequence). The CDR3 spells CASSLFGYTGAFF. CDR3 in DNA: TGTGCCAGCAGTTTATTTGGGTACACTGGAGCTTTCTTT.

The table lists this clonotype with a count of one. This CDR3 fails to terminate in the conserved phenylalanine or tryptophan, so it likely reflects a read error. The chain is built from TRBV4-2 and TRBJ2-7; TRBD2 matches at 11 bases. The V gene end was trimmed by 5 bases and the J gene end by 3 bases; junction bases not matched to a gene: 6. CDR1 and CDR2 (germline): LGHNA, YNFKEQ. The CDR3 consists of 15 residues. In DNA form, the CDR3 reads TGTGCCAGCAGCGAGACTAGCGGGACTTACTACGAGCAGTACTCC. The encoded protein is CASSETSGTYYEQYS.